One and the same sample provided the 11 T cell receptor beta chains below, sequenced in a study of blood T cell repertoires in COVID-19. Profiling relied on immunoSEQ multiplex PCR, and the TCRdb table lists in-frame clones only, not all of them. The repertoire includes 150,000 to 200,000 clones, 86% of them detected once, and about 0.72% sits in the top ten. The sequenced material came from peripheral blood. These receptors were collected from a woman in her seventies with acute or convalescent COVID-19.

This clone was found once. V usage is TRBV27 and J usage is TRBJ2-2; 7 bases match TRBD2. The CDR3 loop spans 15 amino acids. Germline trimming cut 4 bases from V and 2 bases from J; bases unmatched to any gene: 4. Germline CDR1 is MNHEY and CDR2 is SMNVEV (reference sequence). For the CDR3, the DNA is TGTGCCAGCAGTTCCGGGACTACTAACACCGGGGAGCTGTTTTTT. This codes for CASSSGTTNTGELFF.

The V gene is TRBV5-5, the J gene TRBJ1-3; D not resolved. The CDR3 has 14 residues. CDR1 and CDR2 from the germline V gene are SGHKS and YYEKEE (reference sequence). Trimming took off 3 bases at V and 2 bases at J, with 9 bases between the two ends. The DNA for the CDR3 is TGTGCCAGCAGCTGGGGAGTAACTGGAAACACCATATATTTT. As protein: CASSWGVTGNTIYF.

V is TRBV10-3 and J is TRBJ1-2; the D is unclear. Per the germline V gene, CDR1 is ENHRY and CDR2 is SYGVKD. The V end lost 6 bases, the J end lost 4 bases, and 15 bases lay between the germline ends. This CDR3 has 14 residues. The CDR3 here is CAISSGITGYGYTF. The CDR3, as DNA: TGTGCCATCAGCTCGGGGATTACGGGCTATGGCTACACCTTC.

The chain joins TRBV5-5 to TRBJ2-5; tentatively, D is TRBD2 (6 bases). V lost 2 bases to trimming and J lost 0 bases, with 11 bases between them. In germline, CDR1 is SGHKS, CDR2 YYEKEE (reference sequence). The CDR3 extends over 15 amino acids. This CDR3 reads CASSLSGRNQETQYF. CDR3 nucleotide sequence: TGTGCCAGCAGCTTATCGGGGAGGAACCAAGAGACCCAGTACTTC.

This chain uses TRBV7-2 with TRBJ2-5; a weak D match, TRBD2 (5 bases). Germline lookup yields CDR1 SGHTA and CDR2 FQGNSA. Trimming removed 4 bases from V and 4 bases from J, with 13 bases in between. This CDR3 is 14 amino acids long. The CDR3 DNA sequence: TGTGCCAGCAGCTCGTCGGGATGGGGAGAGACCCAGTACTTC. Amino acids: CASSSSGWGETQYF.

The chain has TRBV27 and TRBJ1-2; 12 nucleotides match TRBD1. The CDR3 loop spans 15 amino acids. Trimming took 5 bases from V and 2 from J; bases not matched to a gene: 3. Germline V CDR1 and CDR2: MNHEY, SMNVEV (reference sequence). Here the CDR3 DNA reads TGTGCCAGCAGTGCGGGGACAGGGGGCAACTATGGCTACACCTTC. As protein: CASSAGTGGNYGYTF.

The chain carries TRBV9 and TRBJ2-3; D may be TRBD2 (6 bases). With 0 bases removed from V and 6 bases from J, the gap between germline ends came to 17 bases. CDR3 size: 16 residues. Germline V gene sequence: CDR1 SGDLS, CDR2 YYNGEE. The CDR3 DNA reads TGTGCCAGCAGCGTAGAAACAGTCCCCGGAGGGGATACGCAGTATTTT. Translated: CASSVETVPGGDTQYF.

The rearrangement joins TRBV3-1 (or the pseudogene TRBV3-2) to TRBJ1-1; no clear D gene. Germline assignment: CDR1 LGHDT and CDR2 YNNKEL (reference sequence). The CDR3 consists of 14 residues. V dropped 0 bases and J dropped 1 base, with 6 bases sitting between them. The CDR3 nucleotides are TGTGCCAGCAGCCAAGAGGCTGCGAACACTGAAGCTTTCTTT. As protein: CASSQEAANTEAFF.

V usage is TRBV12-5 and J usage is TRBJ1-3, with D possibly matching TRBD1 (5 bases). Germline V CDR1 and CDR2: LGHNT, FRNRAP. V lost 1 base to trimming and J lost 4 bases, with 8 bases between them. The CDR3 spans 14 residues. In DNA, the CDR3 is TGTGCTAGTGGTTTGGGGGACTCAGGAAACACCATATATTTT. This codes for CASGLGDSGNTIYF.

V is TRBV28 and J is TRBJ2-5, with 8 positions matching TRBD2. Germline-derived CDR1 and CDR2 are MDHEN and SYDVKM. The CDR3 contains 13 residues. Germline trimming cut 5 bases from V and 3 bases from J; bases unmatched to any gene: 2. CDR3 bases: TGTGCCAGCAGTGTTAGCGGGAAAGAGACCCAGTACTTC. It specifies CASSVSGKETQYF.

V and J are TRBV7-2 and TRBJ1-2; unclear D gene. CDR3 length equals 13 residues. Germline CDR1 is SGHTA and CDR2 is FQGNSA. The V end was cut by 3 bases, the J end by 6 bases, with 11 bases between. Here the CDR3 DNA reads TGTGCCAGCAGCTTCAGGCAGACCGATGGCTACACCTTC. Translating it yields CASSFRQTDGYTF. The full variable domain, completed using reference TRBV7-2 and TRBJ1-2, is GAGVSQSPSNKVTEKGKDVELRCDPISGHTALYWYRQSLGQGLEFLIYFQGNSAPDKSGLPSDRFSAERTGGSVSTLTIQRTQQEDSAVYLCASSFRQTDGYTFGSGTRLTVV.